This TCR beta chain was obtained from a study of T-cell reconstitution after alpha-beta-depleted transplantation in children. Library preparation (for TCRbeta) was performed with unique molecular identifiers. TCRdb processed the PCR reads anew with MiXCR; each CDR3 protein has one entry. The repertoire includes approximately 350,000 distinct CDR3 sequences, 10% to 15% of them detected once, and around 4.1% sits in the top ten. V dropped 3 bases and J dropped 2 bases, with 10 bases sitting between them. CDR1 is SGHTA and CDR2 is FQGNSA in the germline V gene. The CDR3 covers 14 residues. This specimen consisted of PBMCs, obtained from the stem cell graft. The rearrangement uses TRBV7-2 and TRBJ1-2, with D tentatively TRBD1 (6 bases). The TCR comes from a human donor who donated a stem cell graft to a child with Fanconi anemia. The CDR3, as DNA: TGTGCCAGCAGCTTCTCCGACAGGAACTATGGCTACACCTTC. Protein sequence: CASSFSDRNYGYTF.